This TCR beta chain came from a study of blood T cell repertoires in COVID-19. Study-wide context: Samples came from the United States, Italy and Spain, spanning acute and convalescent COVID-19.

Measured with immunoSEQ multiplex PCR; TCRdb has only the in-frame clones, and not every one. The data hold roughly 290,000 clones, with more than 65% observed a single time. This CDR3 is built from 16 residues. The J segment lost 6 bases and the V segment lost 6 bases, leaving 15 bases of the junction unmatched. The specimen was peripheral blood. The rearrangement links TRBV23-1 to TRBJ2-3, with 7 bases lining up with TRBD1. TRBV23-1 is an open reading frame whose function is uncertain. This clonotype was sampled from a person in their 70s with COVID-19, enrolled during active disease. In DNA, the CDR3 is TGCGCCAGCAGCCTTGGTGGACAGGTCTTTGAGGATACGCAGTATTTT. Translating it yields CASSLGGQVFEDTQYF.